A selection of T cell receptor beta chains follows, all from one sample in a study of vaccination effects on CD4 cells after COVID-19. TCRdb keeps only in-frame clones here, not all; method: immunoSEQ multiplex PCR. The sample has 20,000 to 25,000 clones, 65% to 80% seen once. The antigens for these receptors are not known. Sequenced here: CD4+ T cells from PBMCs cultured without peptide, sampled before COVID-19 vaccination. The source is a human donor who received a COVID-19 vaccine. Each CDR3 is given without its conserved first and last residue. Fields, in order: V gene, J gene, CDR3 protein.

v_gene: TRBV6-6
j_gene: TRBJ1-2
CDR3aa: ASSYSGTAYGYT

v_gene: TRBV4-1
j_gene: TRBJ1-2
CDR3aa: ASSQDFTDNYGYT

v_gene: TRBV10-2
j_gene: TRBJ2-3
CDR3aa: ASSARGRSTDTQY

v_gene: TRBV12-3/TRBV12-4
j_gene: TRBJ2-3
CDR3aa: ASSLEGTQY

v_gene: TRBV7-2
j_gene: TRBJ2-2
CDR3aa: ASSLGYRGRTGELF

v_gene: TRBV10-3
j_gene: TRBJ2-7
CDR3aa: AISDPLGGRSTYEQY

v_gene: TRBV3-1/TRBV3-2
j_gene: TRBJ2-7
CDR3aa: ASSQEGASSYEQY

v_gene: TRBV18
j_gene: TRBJ1-3
CDR3aa: ASSPEMVGSGNTIY

v_gene: TRBV5-4
j_gene: TRBJ1-2
CDR3aa: ASRDAVNYGYT

v_gene: TRBV7-2
j_gene: TRBJ1-5
CDR3aa: ASSLDLQPQH

v_gene: TRBV2
j_gene: TRBJ2-7
CDR3aa: ASRAPGGGYEQY

v_gene: TRBV19
j_gene: TRBJ1-2
CDR3aa: ASSIGTAHGYT

v_gene: TRBV4-3
j_gene: TRBJ1-5
CDR3aa: ASSQDSPEMSNQPQH

v_gene: TRBV24-1
j_gene: TRBJ1-2
CDR3aa: ATSDPGTKFT

v_gene: TRBV5-5
j_gene: TRBJ1-5
CDR3aa: ASSLGGLGGSQPQH

v_gene: TRBV18
j_gene: TRBJ1-2
CDR3aa: ASSPGSANYGYT

v_gene: TRBV30
j_gene: TRBJ1-5
CDR3aa: AWSHLGRASNQPQH

v_gene: TRBV6-6
j_gene: TRBJ1-4
CDR3aa: ASSPVLLATNEKLF

v_gene: TRBV10-3
j_gene: TRBJ1-4
CDR3aa: AISESFSTNEKLF

v_gene: TRBV2
j_gene: TRBJ2-4
CDR3aa: ASSSGQDIQY

v_gene: TRBV27
j_gene: TRBJ1-5
CDR3aa: ASSLGSPDSLSNQPQH

v_gene: TRBV5-8
j_gene: TRBJ1-2
CDR3aa: ASSFQGVHYGYT

v_gene: TRBV21-1
j_gene: TRBJ2-3
CDR3aa: ASSKAGAMSTDTQY

v_gene: TRBV7-8
j_gene: TRBJ1-5
CDR3aa: ASSLIGLSSNQPQH

v_gene: TRBV19
j_gene: TRBJ2-7
CDR3aa: ASRTRQGAKGEQY

v_gene: TRBV10-3
j_gene: TRBJ2-5
CDR3aa: AISGGAGETQY

v_gene: TRBV2
j_gene: TRBJ1-5
CDR3aa: ASRETGEGNQPQH

v_gene: TRBV5-1
j_gene: TRBJ1-2
CDR3aa: ASSLDGVANYGYT

v_gene: TRBV27
j_gene: TRBJ2-6
CDR3aa: ASSYAGLAGPGANVLT

v_gene: TRBV3-1/TRBV3-2
j_gene: TRBJ2-2
CDR3aa: ASSPTRASGRTSNTGELF

v_gene: TRBV7-9
j_gene: TRBJ1-1
CDR3aa: ASSLVTGVPNTEAF

v_gene: TRBV19
j_gene: TRBJ2-2
CDR3aa: ASSFWDREGELF

v_gene: TRBV10-3
j_gene: TRBJ1-3
CDR3aa: AISDRPGNTIY

v_gene: TRBV7-9
j_gene: TRBJ1-6
CDR3aa: ASTTRAYNNSPLH

v_gene: TRBV20-1
j_gene: TRBJ1-3
CDR3aa: SASGEPSGNTIY

v_gene: TRBV6-5
j_gene: TRBJ1-6
CDR3aa: ASSWEGSSGSPLH